One sample yielded the 20 T cell receptor beta chains listed below, sequenced in a study of regulatory T cells in long-lasting Graves disease. In building TCR beta libraries, iRepertoire HTBI primers were used together with Arm-PCR of CDR3 regions. MiXCR was run by TCRdb on the multiplex PCR reads, yielding one entry per CDR3 protein. Among roughly 520,000 distinct CDR3 sequences listed, around 12% were seen once. Noted time point: newly diagnosed GD, antithyroid drugs for less than 3 months. PBMC-extracted RNA yielded the TCR library. These data also featured in a second study, about T cells in Graves' hyperthyroidism and ophthalmopathy.

The sample here was peripheral blood mononuclear cells (PBMCs), taken at new diagnosis, from a patient treated with antithyroid drugs. All receptors come from a woman in her 30s with Graves disease.

This clonotype was seen only a few times. This rearrangement joins TRBV13 to TRBJ1-1, with unresolved D. Germline V gene sequence: CDR1 PRHDT, CDR2 FYEKMQ (reference sequence). The CDR3 has 13 residues. Trimming took 5 bases from V and 5 from J, leaving 12 bases between them. CDR3 residues: CASSAAGRTEAFF. CDR3 DNA sequence: TGTGCCAGCAGCGCCGCAGGTCGGACTGAAGCTTTCTTT.

This clonotype was observed at least ten times. The J gene is TRBJ2-3, the V gene TRBV7-3; D might be TRBD1 (5 bases). V was clipped by 1 base and J by 4 bases, with 9 bases between them. The CDR3 is made up of 14 amino acids. Per germline, CDR1 SGHTA and CDR2 FQGTGA. The CDR3 sequence: CASSLITGADTQYF. CDR3 in DNA: TGTGCCAGCAGCTTAATTACAGGCGCAGATACGCAGTATTTT.

This clonotype was counted many times. The chain uses TRBV6-2 or TRBV6-3 and TRBJ2-7, with D unresolved. V dropped 6 bases and J dropped 3 bases, with 30 bases sitting between them. CDR1 is MNHEY and CDR2 is SVGEGT in the germline V gene. The CDR3 contains 19 residues. For the CDR3, the DNA is TGTGCCAGCAGCGCTAGGTGCCCTTCATGGGTAGTGATTTGCTACGAGCAGTACTTC. This encodes CASSARCPSWVVICYEQYF.

The table lists this clonotype with many counts. The gene calls are TRBV24-1 and TRBJ2-1; TRBD2 matches at 11 bases. This CDR3 comprises 18 residues. CDR1 is KGHDR, CDR2 SFDVKD, per germline. The trim removed 10 bases at V and 2 bases at J, leaving 15 bases unmatched. The CDR3 bases are TGTGCCACTTCCAGGACTAGCGGGTTATTATCCGCCTACAATGAGCAGTTCTTC. This gives the protein CATSRTSGLLSAYNEQFF.

The sample holds many counts of this clonotype. The J gene is TRBJ1-5, the V gene TRBV12-3 or TRBV12-4, with a possible D match to TRBD1 (6 bases). V was shortened by 8 bases and J by 7 bases, with 18 bases between the two germline ends. The CDR3 has 14 amino acids. The CDR3 is CASGLHREGQPQHF. CDR3 coding DNA: TGTGCCAGCGGCCTCCACAGGGAAGGCCAGCCCCAGCATTTT.

This clonotype was detected only a few times. A much larger clone is a single base away; this may be a read error. The rearrangement uses TRBV7-9 and TRBJ2-3; D is unclear. Germline V gene sequence: CDR1 SEHNR, CDR2 FQNEAQ (reference sequence). V was cut by 3 bases and J by 0 bases, with 7 bases left in between. The length of the CDR3 is 14 residues. The CDR3 sequence: CASSFRVSTDTQYF. The CDR3 DNA is TGTGCCAGCAGCTTTAGGGTTAGCACAGATACGCAGTATTTT.

In its sample, this clonotype was seen a few times. This sequence joins TRBV19 and TRBJ2-3, with D perhaps matching TRBD1 (5 bases). The CDR3 is 17 amino acids. V was pared by 1 base and J by 1 base, with 15 bases between. From germline, CDR1 is LNHDA and CDR2 SQIVND (reference sequence). The CDR3 is CASSIAVGLGGTDTQYF. Written as DNA, the CDR3 is TGTGCCAGTAGTATAGCGGTTGGCCTAGGGGGCACAGATACGCAGTATTTT.

About this clonotype itself: A single base separates this from a much larger clone, so it may be a read error. V and J are TRBV24-1 and TRBJ2-2, with a tentative D call TRBD1 (5 bases). Trimming pared 4 bases from V and 5 bases from J, leaving 13 bases between. CDR3 length equals 15 residues. CDR1 and CDR2 from the germline V gene are KGHDR and SFDVKD. Here the CDR3 reads CATSDPIGVTGELFF. The CDR3 coding sequence is TGTGCCACCAGTGACCCAATAGGGGTAACCGGGGAGCTGTTTTTT.

This clonotype has a count of ten or more. The chain couples TRBV11-2 to TRBJ2-7; TRBD1 matches 8 bases. The CDR3 extends over 14 amino acids. Looked up from germline, CDR1 is SGHAT and CDR2 is FQNNGV. After removal of 4 bases from V and 5 bases from J, the junction contained 7 bases not matched to a gene. The chain's CDR3 is CASSSGLGQDEQYF. The CDR3 DNA reads as TGTGCCAGCAGCTCGGGACTGGGACAGGACGAGCAGTACTTC.

This clonotype was counted ten times or more. The V and J genes are TRBV28 and TRBJ2-1, with 7 positions matching TRBD2. The length of the CDR3 is 15 residues. Germline trimming cut 3 bases from V and 4 bases from J; bases unmatched to any gene: 6. The germline CDR1 and CDR2 sequences are MDHEN and SYDVKM. In DNA, the CDR3 is TGTGCCAGCAGTTTCAGACTAGCAGATTACAATGAGCAGTTCTTC. Protein sequence: CASSFRLADYNEQFF.

This clonotype was seen at least ten times. The genes are TRBV11-1 and TRBJ2-3; TRBD1 might be the D (5 bases). Germline-derived CDR1 and CDR2 are SGHAT and FQDESV (reference sequence). The V and J ends lost 1 base and 3 bases respectively, with 14 bases between them. The CDR3 loop spans 16 amino acids. CDR3 sequence: CASSLVLPKGTDTQYF. The CDR3 DNA sequence: TGTGCCAGCAGCTTAGTACTACCGAAGGGGACAGATACGCAGTATTTT.

At least ten counts were recorded for this clonotype. This rearrangement joins TRBV18 to TRBJ1-1; D is undetermined. Germline V gene lookup returns CDR1 KGHSH and CDR2 LQKENI. V was clipped by 5 bases and J by 6 bases, with 16 bases between them. The CDR3 spans 14 residues. The DNA for the CDR3 is TGTGCCAGCTCAGATCTGTTTGTGAGTTCTGAAGCTTTCTTT. Its translation is CASSDLFVSSEAFF.

This clonotype was detected ten times or more. The J gene is TRBJ2-7, the V gene TRBV27; possible D gene TRBD2, 6 bases. The CDR3 has 14 residues. Germline lookup yields CDR1 MNHEY and CDR2 SMNVEV (reference sequence). Trimming took 4 bases from V and 2 from J, leaving 12 bases between them. In nucleotides, the CDR3 is TGTGCCAGCAGTTCGCGGGAAGCGACCTACGAGCAGTACTTC. Its protein product is CASSSREATYEQYF.

The CDR3 loop is CASSLSSGTNTRGGELFF. The CDR3 coding sequence is TGTGCCAGCAGTTTGTCTTCCGGGACAAACACAAGGGGCGGGGAGCTGTTTTTT. This chain links TRBV28 with TRBJ2-2, with D possibly matching TRBD1 (6 bases). The CDR3 is 18 amino acids. The germline CDR1 and CDR2 sequences are MDHEN and SYDVKM. The ends were cut back, 3 bases at V and 7 bases at J, with 24 bases in the middle.

This clonotype was detected ten times or more. The V gene is TRBV19, the J gene TRBJ2-2, with D perhaps TRBD2 (5 bases). The V gene's germline CDR1 is LNHDA and CDR2 SQIVND (reference sequence). Trimming removed 4 bases from V and 7 bases from J, with 7 bases in between. This CDR3 contains 12 residues. DNA for the CDR3: TGTGCCAGTAGTACGGGGTTCGGGGAGCTGTTTTTT. Protein product: CASSTGFGELFF. The full variable domain, rest sourced from reference TRBV19 and TRBJ2-2, is DGGITQSPKYLFRKEGQNVTLSCEQNLNHDAMYWYRQDPGQGLRLIYYSQIVNDFQKGDIAEGYSVSREKKESFPLTVTSAQKNPTAFYLCASSTGFGELFFGEGSRLTVL.

This clonotype was seen more than once but under ten times. The gene calls are TRBV5-1 and TRBJ2-1, with no clear D. Looked up from germline, CDR1 is SGHRS and CDR2 is YFSETQ. Between the trimmed V and J ends, which lost 1 base and 2 bases, there was a span of 7 bases. CDR3 size: 14 residues. The CDR3 bases are TGCGCCAGCAGCTTGCCCAGTACCTACAATGAGCAGTTCTTC. It is translated as CASSLPSTYNEQFF.

Comment on this clonotype: This may arise from a read error, as a much more abundant clone is one base away. V usage is TRBV13 and J usage is TRBJ1-4; D is unclear. From germline, CDR1 is PRHDT and CDR2 FYEKMQ (reference sequence). The CDR3 sequence is 16 residues long. The CDR3 reads CTSSLEAGRTNEKLFF. DNA for the CDR3: TGTACCAGCAGCTTAGAGGCGGGCAGGACTAATGAAAAACTGTTTTTT.

This clonotype was counted ten times or more. The rearrangement uses TRBV3-1 and TRBJ1-1; possibly TRBD1 for D (5 bases). The CDR3 covers 17 residues. Germline-derived CDR1 and CDR2 are LGHDT and YNNKEL (reference sequence). With 3 bases removed from V and 1 base from J, the gap between germline ends came to 18 bases. CDR3 DNA sequence: TGTGCCAGCAGCCATCGGCAGGGTGAGCCTAGGAACACTGAAGCTTTCTTT. Translated: CASSHRQGEPRNTEAFF.

The rearrangement uses TRBV6-1 and TRBJ2-3, with 8 bases aligning to TRBD1. V was pared by 4 bases and J by 2 bases, with 17 bases of the junction left unmatched. The CDR3 extends over 19 amino acids. Looked up from germline, CDR1 is MNHNS and CDR2 is SASEGT. In nucleotides, the CDR3 is TGTGCCAGCAGTGCAATACCGACAGGGGCCTTTTTACCCACAGATACGCAGTATTTT. It encodes CASSAIPTGAFLPTDTQYF.

The genes are TRBV12-5 and TRBJ1-1; 8 bases are shared with TRBD1. In germline, CDR1 is LGHNT, CDR2 FRNRAP. With 6 bases clipped from V and 1 base from J, the junction kept 7 bases outside the gene matches. The CDR3 runs to 15 residues. The CDR3 loop is CASGRGQGQNTEAFF. In DNA form, the CDR3 reads TGTGCTAGTGGCCGCGGACAGGGACAGAACACTGAAGCTTTCTTT.